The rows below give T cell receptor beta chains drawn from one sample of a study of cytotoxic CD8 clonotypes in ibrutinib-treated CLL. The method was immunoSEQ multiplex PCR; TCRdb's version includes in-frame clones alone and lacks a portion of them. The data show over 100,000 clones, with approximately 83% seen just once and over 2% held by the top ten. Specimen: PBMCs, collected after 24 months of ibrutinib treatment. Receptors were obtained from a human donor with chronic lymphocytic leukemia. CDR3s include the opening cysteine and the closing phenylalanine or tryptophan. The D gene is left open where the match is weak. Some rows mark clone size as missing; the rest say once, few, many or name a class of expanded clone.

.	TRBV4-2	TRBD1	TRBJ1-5	CASSPQTGGNQPQHF	TGTGCCAGCAGCCCTCAGACAGGGGGCAATCAGCCCCAGCATTTT
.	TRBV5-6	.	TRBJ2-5	CASRIGLETQYF	TGTGCCAGCAGGATAGGCCTGGAGACCCAGTACTTC
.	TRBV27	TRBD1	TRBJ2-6	CASSLFTGGASGANVLTF	TGTGCCAGCAGTTTATTCACAGGGGGCGCATCCGGGGCCAACGTCCTGACTTTC
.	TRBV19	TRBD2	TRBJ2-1	CASGLVYNEQFF	TGTGCCAGCGGACTAGTGTACAATGAGCAGTTCTTC
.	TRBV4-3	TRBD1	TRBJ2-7	CASSNEQGVTYEQYF	TGCGCCAGCAGCAACGAACAGGGGGTTACCTACGAGCAGTACTTC
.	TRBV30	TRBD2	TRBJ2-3	CAWAAGGDTQYF	TGTGCCTGGGCAGCGGGGGGAGATACGCAGTATTTT
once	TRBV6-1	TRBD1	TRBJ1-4	CASSGRRGQGEKLFF	TGTGCCAGCAGTGGCCGTAGGGGGCAGGGTGAAAAACTGTTTTTT
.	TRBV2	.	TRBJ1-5	CASGKDGSNQPQHF	TGTGCCAGCGGGAAGGACGGTAGCAATCAGCCCCAGCATTTT
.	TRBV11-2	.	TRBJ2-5	CASSLPRLGLGTQYF	TGTGCCAGCAGCTTACCCAGACTCGGTTTGGGGACCCAGTACTTC
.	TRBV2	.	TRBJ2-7	CASSEVLAESYEQYF	TGTGCCAGCAGTGAGGTATTAGCGGAGAGCTACGAGCAGTACTTC